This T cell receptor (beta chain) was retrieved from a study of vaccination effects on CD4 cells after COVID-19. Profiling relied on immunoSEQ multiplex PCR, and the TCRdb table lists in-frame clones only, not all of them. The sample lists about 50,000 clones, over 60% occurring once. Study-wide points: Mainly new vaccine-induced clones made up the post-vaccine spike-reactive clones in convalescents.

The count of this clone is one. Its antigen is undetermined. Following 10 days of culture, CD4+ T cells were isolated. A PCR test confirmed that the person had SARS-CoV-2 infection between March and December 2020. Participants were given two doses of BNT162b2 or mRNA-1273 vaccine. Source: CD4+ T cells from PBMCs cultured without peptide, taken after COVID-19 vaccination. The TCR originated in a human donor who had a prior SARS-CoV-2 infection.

CDR3 DNA sequence: TGTGCCAGCAGCTCACTAGCGGGAGGCTATCGGGGAGAGACCCAGTACTTC. Its translation is CASSSLAGGYRGETQYF. This chain joins TRBV11-2 and TRBJ2-5; 12 nucleotides agree with TRBD2. The CDR3 loop spans 17 amino acids. The J segment lost 4 bases and the V segment lost 4 bases, leaving 10 bases of the junction unmatched. The germline CDR1 and CDR2 sequences are SGHAT and FQNNGV.